One and the same sample provided the 8 T cell receptor beta chains below, sequenced in a study of response to subunit inactivated influenza vaccine (dated by TCRdb to the late 2010s). The library was made by RT-PCR. These reads were obtained on an Illumina HiSeq 2500. TCRdb handled the public reads itself, with Q25 trimming in fastp and clone calling in MiXCR, and kept productive beta chains. Duplicate CDR3 protein sequences are folded into a single record with the most common DNA and genes. Within this sample are roughly 700,000 distinct CDR3 sequences, with around 16% of them counted one time only. The ten largest clones capture around a tenth of the sample. The sample was PBMCs from blood, taken 11 to 12 days after vaccination. The receptors here all came from a man aged 45-65 years who received an inactivated influenza vaccine. Donor details come from another sample of the same person, matched by shared clones.

This clonotype appeared a few times. This chain connects TRBV28 to TRBJ1-1; 10 bases agree with TRBD1. CDR1 is MDHEN and CDR2 is SYDVKM in the germline V gene. V was clipped by 6 bases and J by 5 bases; unmatched bases: 9. This CDR3 comprises 15 residues. DNA of the CDR3: TGTGCCAGCAGCCCCACCGGGACAGGGGAGACTGAAGCTTTCTTT. This gives the protein CASSPTGTGETEAFF.

This clonotype turned up a few times. The chain uses TRBV19 and TRBJ2-2, with 10 bases fitting TRBD1. CDR3 length: 14 amino acids. Losses at the gene ends were 11 bases for V and 6 bases for J; bases not matched to a gene: 9. The germline gives CDR1 LNHDA, CDR2 SQIVND (reference sequence). The CDR3 reads CAASGTGVAGELFF. Here the CDR3 DNA reads TGTGCCGCGTCGGGGACAGGGGTCGCCGGGGAGCTGTTTTTT.

This clonotype was detected only a few times. The chain couples TRBV10-3 to TRBJ2-1; D might be TRBD2 (6 bases). The CDR3 consists of 14 residues. Germline V gene sequence: CDR1 ENHRY, CDR2 SYGVKD. V gave up 2 bases and J gave up 5 bases, with 10 bases separating them. The CDR3 sequence: CAISEGLPDNEQFF. CDR3 in DNA: TGTGCCATCAGTGAGGGACTACCCGACAATGAGCAGTTCTTC.

This clonotype was detected only a few times. The chain employs TRBV5-1 and TRBJ2-1, with 9 positions matching TRBD2. With 5 bases clipped from V and 6 bases from J, the junction kept 6 bases outside the gene matches. Germline V gives CDR1 SGHRS, CDR2 YFSETQ. This CDR3 is 14 amino acids long. This chain's CDR3 is CASSPGTSLNEQFF. The CDR3 nucleotides read TGCGCCAGCAGTCCTGGGACTAGCCTCAATGAGCAGTTCTTC.

The V gene is TRBV20-1, the J gene TRBJ2-1; 7 bases are a match to TRBD2. CDR3 length: 16 residues. Germline V lookup: CDR1 DFQATT, CDR2 SNEGSKA (reference sequence). The trim removed 6 bases at V and 3 bases at J, leaving 14 bases unmatched. The chain's CDR3 is CSATRPGDYLYNEQFF. The CDR3 DNA reads as TGCAGTGCCACCCGCCCGGGGGACTATCTCTACAATGAGCAGTTCTTC.

The chain links TRBV6-2 or TRBV6-3 to TRBJ2-2; TRBD1 is a possible D gene (5 bases). The germline gives CDR1 MNHEY, CDR2 SVGEGT. The CDR3 is made up of 15 amino acids. Trimming took off 7 bases at V and 7 bases at J, with 19 bases between the two ends. Written as DNA, the CDR3 is TGTGCCAGCACCCTCACCGCCAGGGCTGGCGGGGAGCTGTTTTTT. It is translated as CASTLTARAGGELFF.

This clonotype was counted only a few times. The chain couples TRBV12-3 or TRBV12-4 to TRBJ2-5; D possibly corresponds to TRBD1 (7 bases). V lost 5 bases to trimming and J lost 2 bases, with 24 bases between them. The CDR3 length is 18 residues. The CDR3 loop is CASSPTAGQPMPQETQYF. CDR3 DNA: TGTGCCAGCAGTCCTACCGCGGGACAGCCAATGCCTCAAGAGACCCAGTACTTC.

In this sample, this clonotype turned up many times. The V gene is TRBV4-1, the J gene TRBJ1-5; 7 nucleotides line up with TRBD1. Germline V gives CDR1 MGHRA, CDR2 YSYEKL. V gave up 0 bases and J gave up 4 bases; unmatched junction bases: 3. This CDR3 has 15 amino acids. Here the CDR3 reads CASSQDRTGNQPQHF. Written as DNA, the CDR3 is TGCGCCAGCAGCCAAGATCGGACAGGAAATCAGCCCCAGCATTTT.